This TCR beta chain was obtained from a study of quantifying T cell responses using KT2 cells. In the study overall: cDNA was made from DNase-treated RNA using alpha and beta constant primers. Under optimum conditions, T4 ligation efficiency was estimated at more than 8.5%.

Comment on this clonotype: A junction end diverges from the germline sequence, so it may reflect a read error.

KT2, a clone with a known TCR, was spiked into unfractionated PBMC. A range of KT2-to-PBMC ratios was made using fixed PBMC numbers. The CDR3 is 10 amino acids. Germline V lookup: CDR1 SQVTM, CDR2 ANQGSEA. The cDNA 3' end received a ligated oligonucleotide with a UMI. First-round PCR used four to five cycles and beta primers RC1.1 and RC1.2 covering TRBC1 and TRBC2. In TCRdb, the UMI-ligation and nested PCR reads were re-called with MiXCR into one record per CDR3 protein. Of about 30,000 distinct CDR3 sequences listed, about 7.3% were seen once; the top ten hold 15% to 18%. This receptor was obtained from a human donor. The sample comprised PBMCs spiked with cells of the T cell clone KT2. V gene TRBV29-1 combines with J gene TRBJ2-1; 11 bases align to TRBD1. Here the CDR3 DNA reads TGCAGCGTTGCGGGACAGGGGGATCTCTTC. As protein: CSVAGQGDLF.